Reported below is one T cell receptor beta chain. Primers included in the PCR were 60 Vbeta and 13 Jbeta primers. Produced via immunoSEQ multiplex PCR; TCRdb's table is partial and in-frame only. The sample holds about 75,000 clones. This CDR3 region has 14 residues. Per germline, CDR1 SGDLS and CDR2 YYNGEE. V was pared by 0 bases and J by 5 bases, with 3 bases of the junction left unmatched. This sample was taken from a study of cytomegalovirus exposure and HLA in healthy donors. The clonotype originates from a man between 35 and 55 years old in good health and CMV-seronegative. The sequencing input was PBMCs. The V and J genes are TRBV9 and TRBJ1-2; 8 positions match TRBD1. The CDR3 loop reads CASSVGTGPYGYTF. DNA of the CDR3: TGTGCCAGCAGCGTAGGGACAGGGCCTTATGGCTACACCTTC. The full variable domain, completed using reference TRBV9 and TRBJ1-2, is DSGVTQTPKHLITATGQRVTLRCSPRSGDLSVYWYQQSLDQGLQFLIQYYNGEERAKGNILERFSAQQFPDLHSELNLSSLELGDSALYFCASSVGTGPYGYTFGSGTRLTVV.